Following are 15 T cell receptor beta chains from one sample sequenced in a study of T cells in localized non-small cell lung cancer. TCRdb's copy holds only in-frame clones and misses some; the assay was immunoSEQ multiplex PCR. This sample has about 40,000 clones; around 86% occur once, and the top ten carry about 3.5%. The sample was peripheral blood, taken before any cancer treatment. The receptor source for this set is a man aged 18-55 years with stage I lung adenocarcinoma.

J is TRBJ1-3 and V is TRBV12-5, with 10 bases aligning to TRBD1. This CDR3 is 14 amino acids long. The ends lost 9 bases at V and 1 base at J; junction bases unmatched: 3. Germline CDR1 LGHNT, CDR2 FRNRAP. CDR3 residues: CARSGQGSGNTIYF. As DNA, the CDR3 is TGTGCTAGATCGGGACAGGGGTCTGGAAACACCATATATTTT.

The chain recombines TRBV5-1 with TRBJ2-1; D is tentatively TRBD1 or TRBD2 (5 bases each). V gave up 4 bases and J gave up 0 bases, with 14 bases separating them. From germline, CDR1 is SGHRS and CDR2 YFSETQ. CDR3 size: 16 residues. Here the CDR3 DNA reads TGCGCCAGCAGCACGGGGACGGTCAGCTCCTACAATGAGCAGTTCTTC. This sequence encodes CASSTGTVSSYNEQFF.

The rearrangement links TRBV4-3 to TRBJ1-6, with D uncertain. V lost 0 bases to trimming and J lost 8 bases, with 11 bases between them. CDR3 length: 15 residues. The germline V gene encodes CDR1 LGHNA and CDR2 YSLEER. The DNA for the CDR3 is TGCGCCAGCAGCCAAGAGTTCACCGGGGATTCACCCCTCCACTTT. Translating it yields CASSQEFTGDSPLHF.

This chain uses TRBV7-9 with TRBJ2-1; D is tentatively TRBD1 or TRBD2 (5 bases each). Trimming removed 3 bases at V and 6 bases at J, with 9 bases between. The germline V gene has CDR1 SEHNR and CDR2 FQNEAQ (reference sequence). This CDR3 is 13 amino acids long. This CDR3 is CASSFRDPNEQFF. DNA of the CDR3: TGTGCCAGCAGCTTCCGGGACCCCAATGAGCAGTTCTTC.

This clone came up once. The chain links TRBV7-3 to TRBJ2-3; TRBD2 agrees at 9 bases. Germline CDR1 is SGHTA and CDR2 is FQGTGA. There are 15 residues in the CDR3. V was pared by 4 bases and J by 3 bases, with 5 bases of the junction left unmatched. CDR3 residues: CASSSLGLATDTQYF. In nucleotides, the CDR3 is TGTGCCAGCAGCTCTCTCGGACTAGCGACAGATACGCAGTATTTT.

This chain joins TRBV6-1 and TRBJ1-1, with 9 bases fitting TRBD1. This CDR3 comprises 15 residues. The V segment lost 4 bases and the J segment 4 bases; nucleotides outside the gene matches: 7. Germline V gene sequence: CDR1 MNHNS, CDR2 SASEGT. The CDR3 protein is CASSVPSTGGTEAFF. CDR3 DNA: TGTGCCAGCAGTGTCCCGTCGACAGGGGGCACTGAAGCTTTCTTT.

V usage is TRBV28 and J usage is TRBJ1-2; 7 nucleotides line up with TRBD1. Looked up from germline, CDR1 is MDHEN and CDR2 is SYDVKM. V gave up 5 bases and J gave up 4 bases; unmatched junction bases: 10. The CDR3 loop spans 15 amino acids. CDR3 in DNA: TGTGCCAGCAGTAACCGCCAAGGGGGCCTCTATGGCTACACCTTC. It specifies CASSNRQGGLYGYTF.

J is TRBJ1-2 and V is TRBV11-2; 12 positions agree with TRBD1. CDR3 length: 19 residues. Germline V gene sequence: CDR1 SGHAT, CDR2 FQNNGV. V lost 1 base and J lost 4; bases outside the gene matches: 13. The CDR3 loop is CASSLAPPGQGANPYGYTF. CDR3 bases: TGTGCCAGCAGCTTAGCCCCCCCGGGACAGGGGGCGAACCCCTATGGCTACACCTTC.

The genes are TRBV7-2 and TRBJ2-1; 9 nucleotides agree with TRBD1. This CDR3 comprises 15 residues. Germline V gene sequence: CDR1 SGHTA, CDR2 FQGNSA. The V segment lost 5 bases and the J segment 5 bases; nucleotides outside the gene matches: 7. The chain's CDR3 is CASSPQRTGDNEQFF. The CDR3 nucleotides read TGTGCCAGCAGCCCGCAAAGGACAGGGGACAATGAGCAGTTCTTC.

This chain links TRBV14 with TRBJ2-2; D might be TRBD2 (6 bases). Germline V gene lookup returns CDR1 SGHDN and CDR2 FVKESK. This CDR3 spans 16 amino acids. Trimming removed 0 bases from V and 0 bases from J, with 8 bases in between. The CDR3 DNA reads TGTGCCAGCAGCCAAGATCGGGGGTCGAACACCGGGGAGCTGTTTTTT. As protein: CASSQDRGSNTGELFF.

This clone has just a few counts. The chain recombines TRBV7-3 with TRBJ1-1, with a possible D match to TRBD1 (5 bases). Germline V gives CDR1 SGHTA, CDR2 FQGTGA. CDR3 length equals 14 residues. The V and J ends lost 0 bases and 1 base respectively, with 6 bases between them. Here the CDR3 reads CASSLTGTNTEAFF. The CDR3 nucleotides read TGTGCCAGCAGCTTAACTGGGACGAACACTGAAGCTTTCTTT. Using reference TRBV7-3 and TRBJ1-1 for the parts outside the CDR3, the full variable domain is GAGVSQTPSNKVTEKGKYVELRCDPISGHTALYWYRQSLGQGPEFLIYFQGTGAADDSGLPNDRFFAVRPEGSVSTLKIQRTERGDSAVYLCASSLTGTNTEAFFGQGTRLTVV.

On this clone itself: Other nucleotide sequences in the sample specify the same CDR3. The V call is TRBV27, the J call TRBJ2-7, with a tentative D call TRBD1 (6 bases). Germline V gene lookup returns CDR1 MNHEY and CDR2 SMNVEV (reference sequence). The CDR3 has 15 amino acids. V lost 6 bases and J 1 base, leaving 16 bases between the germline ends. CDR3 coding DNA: TGTGCCAGCAGCACATCCGGGACACGATCCTACGAGCAGTACTTC. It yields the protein CASSTSGTRSYEQYF.

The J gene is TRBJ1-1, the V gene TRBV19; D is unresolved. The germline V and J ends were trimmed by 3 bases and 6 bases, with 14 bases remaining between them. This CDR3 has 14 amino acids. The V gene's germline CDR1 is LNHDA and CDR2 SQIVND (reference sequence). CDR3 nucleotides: TGTGCCAGTAGTATTAAGGTTCCCAACGCTGAAGCTTTCTTT. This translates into CASSIKVPNAEAFF.

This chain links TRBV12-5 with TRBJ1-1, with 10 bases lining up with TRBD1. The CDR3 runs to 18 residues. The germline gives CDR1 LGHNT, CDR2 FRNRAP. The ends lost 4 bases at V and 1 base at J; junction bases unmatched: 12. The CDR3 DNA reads TGTGCTAGTGGTTCCGGAGGGACAGGGGCCCCAACGAACACTGAAGCTTTCTTT. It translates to CASGSGGTGAPTNTEAFF. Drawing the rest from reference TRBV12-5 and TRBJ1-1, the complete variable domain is DARVTQTPRHKVTEMGQEVTMRCQPILGHNTVFWYRQTMMQGLELLAYFRNRAPLDDSGMPKDRFSAEMPDATLATLKIQPSEPRDSAVYFCASGSGGTGAPTNTEAFFGQGTRLTVV.

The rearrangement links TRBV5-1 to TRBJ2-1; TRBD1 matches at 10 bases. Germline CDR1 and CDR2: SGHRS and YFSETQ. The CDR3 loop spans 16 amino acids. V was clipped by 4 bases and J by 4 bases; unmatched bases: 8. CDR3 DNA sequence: TGCGCCAGCAGCCAGGGCGGGACAGGGGCTTACAATGAGCAGTTCTTC. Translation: CASSQGGTGAYNEQFF.